This T cell receptor (beta chain) originates from a study of chemoradiotherapy in HPV16-positive cancers. TCRdb's copy holds only in-frame clones and misses some; the assay was immunoSEQ multiplex PCR. The sample lists about 20,000 clones, around 84% occurring once. This CDR3 region has 14 residues. CDR1 and CDR2 from the germline V gene are MNHEY and SVGAGI. Between the trimmed V and J ends, which lost 6 bases and 0 bases, there was a span of 6 bases. The material was blood, obtained from a patient who underwent chemoradiotherapy. This receptor was identified in a human donor with HPV-associated anogenital cancer. This sequence joins TRBV6-5 and TRBJ1-6; D gene unclear. The CDR3 region has the DNA TGTGCCAGCAGACAAAGCTCCTATAATTCACCCCTCCACTTT. It codes for CASRQSSYNSPLHF.